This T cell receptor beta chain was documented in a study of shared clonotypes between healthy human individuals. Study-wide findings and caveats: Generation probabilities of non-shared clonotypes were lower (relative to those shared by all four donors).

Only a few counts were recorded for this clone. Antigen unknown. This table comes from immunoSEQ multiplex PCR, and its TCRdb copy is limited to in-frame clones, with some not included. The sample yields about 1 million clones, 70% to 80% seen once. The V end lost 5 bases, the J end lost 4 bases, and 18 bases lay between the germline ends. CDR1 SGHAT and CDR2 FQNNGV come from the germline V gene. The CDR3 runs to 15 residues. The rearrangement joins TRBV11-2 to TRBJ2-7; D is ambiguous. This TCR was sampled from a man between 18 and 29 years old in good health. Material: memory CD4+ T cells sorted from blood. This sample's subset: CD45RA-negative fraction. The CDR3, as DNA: TGTGCCAGCAGCCTAGGACGGGCTTCGGTTTACGAGCAGTACTTC. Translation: CASSLGRASVYEQYF. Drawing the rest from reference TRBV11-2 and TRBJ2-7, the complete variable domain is EAGVAQSPRYKIIEKRQSVAFWCNPISGHATLYWYQQILGQGPKLLIQFQNNGVVDDSQLPKDRFSAERLKGVDSTLKIQPAKLEDSAVYLCASSLGRASVYEQYFGPGTRLTVT.